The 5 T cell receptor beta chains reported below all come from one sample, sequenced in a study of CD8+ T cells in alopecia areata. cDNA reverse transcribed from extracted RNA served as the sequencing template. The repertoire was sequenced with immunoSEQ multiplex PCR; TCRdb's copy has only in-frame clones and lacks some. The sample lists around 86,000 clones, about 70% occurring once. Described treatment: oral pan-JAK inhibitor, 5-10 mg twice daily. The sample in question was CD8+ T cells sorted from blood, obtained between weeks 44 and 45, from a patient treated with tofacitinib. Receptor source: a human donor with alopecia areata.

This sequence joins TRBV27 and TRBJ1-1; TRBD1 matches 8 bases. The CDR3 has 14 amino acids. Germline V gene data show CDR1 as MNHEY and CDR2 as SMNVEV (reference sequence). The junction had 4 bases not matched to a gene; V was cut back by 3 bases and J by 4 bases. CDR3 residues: CASSFGQGGTEAFF. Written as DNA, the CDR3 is TGTGCCAGCAGTTTCGGACAGGGCGGCACTGAAGCTTTCTTT.

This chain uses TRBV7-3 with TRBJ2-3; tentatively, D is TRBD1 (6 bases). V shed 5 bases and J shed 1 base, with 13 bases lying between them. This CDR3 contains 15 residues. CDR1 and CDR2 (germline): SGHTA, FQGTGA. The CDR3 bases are TGTGCCAGCAGCCCGCGCCAGGGGCGCACAGATACGCAGTATTTT. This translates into CASSPRQGRTDTQYF.

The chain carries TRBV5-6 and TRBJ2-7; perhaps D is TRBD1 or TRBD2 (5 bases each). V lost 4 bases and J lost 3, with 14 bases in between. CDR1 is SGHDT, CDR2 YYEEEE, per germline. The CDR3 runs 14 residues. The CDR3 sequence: CASSIPGGIYEQYF. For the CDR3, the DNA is TGTGCCAGCAGCATACCTGGGGGAATCTACGAGCAGTACTTC.

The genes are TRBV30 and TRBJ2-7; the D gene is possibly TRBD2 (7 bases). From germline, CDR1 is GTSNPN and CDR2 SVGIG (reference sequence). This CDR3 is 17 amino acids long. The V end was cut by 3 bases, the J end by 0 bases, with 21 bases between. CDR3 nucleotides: TGTGCCTGGAGCGAGGGACCGGGGGGCAGGAGCTCCTACGAGCAGTACTTC. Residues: CAWSEGPGGRSSYEQYF.

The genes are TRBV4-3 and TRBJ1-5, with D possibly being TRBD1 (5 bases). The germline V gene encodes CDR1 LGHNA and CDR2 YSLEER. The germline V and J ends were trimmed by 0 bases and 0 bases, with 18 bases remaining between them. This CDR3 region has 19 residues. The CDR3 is CASSQDHWLAGHSNQPQHF. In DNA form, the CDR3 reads TGCGCCAGCAGCCAAGATCATTGGTTGGCAGGACATAGCAATCAGCCCCAGCATTTT.